A single sample is the source of the 24 T cell receptor beta chains below, sequenced in a study of blood T cell repertoires in COVID-19. Clones were read by immunoSEQ multiplex PCR, and TCRdb kept only the in-frame ones, dropping some. This sample carries some 110,000 clones, over 70% of them seen once, and the ten largest clones take around 0.77%. The sample was peripheral blood. These receptor sequences come from a woman aged 70 to 79 with acute or convalescent COVID-19.

The chain joins TRBV2 to TRBJ2-3; D is unresolved. Trimming stripped 1 base from V and 6 bases from J, with 11 bases between. Germline assignment: CDR1 SNHLY and CDR2 FYNNEI. The CDR3 extends over 14 amino acids. CDR3 nucleotide sequence: TGTGCCAGCAGTGAAGATTTGGGCAGGGATACGCAGTATTTT. Translation: CASSEDLGRDTQYF.

This chain links TRBV12-3 or TRBV12-4 with TRBJ2-1; the D gene is possibly TRBD1 (5 bases). This CDR3 comprises 13 residues. V was trimmed by 5 bases and J by 7 bases, leaving 12 bases between them. CDR3 in amino acids: CASSPRVTNEQFF. CDR3 DNA sequence: TGTGCCAGCAGTCCCAGGGTTACGAATGAGCAGTTCTTC.

V is TRBV3-1 (or the pseudogene TRBV3-2) and J is TRBJ1-4; TRBD1 matches 8 bases. The CDR3 sequence is 14 residues long. J lost 5 bases, V lost 4 bases, and 3 bases had no gene match. In germline, CDR1 is LGHDT, CDR2 YNNKEL (reference sequence). As DNA, the CDR3 is TGTGCCAGCAGCCTCCGGACAGGGAATGAAAAACTGTTTTTT. Protein product: CASSLRTGNEKLFF.

The chain links TRBV6-1 to TRBJ1-1, with D possibly TRBD1 on 5 matching bases. Per germline, CDR1 MNHNS and CDR2 SASEGT. CDR3 length: 14 residues. V dropped 3 bases and J dropped 3 bases, with 11 bases sitting between them. In DNA form, the CDR3 reads TGTGCCAGCAGTGATAAGGGGAGGGACACTGAAGCTTTCTTT. This sequence encodes CASSDKGRDTEAFF.

This clone was recorded a few times. The chain combines TRBV7-6 with TRBJ2-1; tentatively, D is TRBD2 (6 bases). This CDR3 is 17 amino acids long. Germline CDR1 and CDR2: SGHVS and FNYEAQ. V lost 2 bases and J 6 bases, leaving 20 bases between the germline ends. The CDR3 sequence: CASSLLFNGLLVNEQFF. In nucleotides, the CDR3 is TGTGCCAGCAGCTTATTATTTAACGGACTACTTGTCAATGAGCAGTTCTTC.

The chain has TRBV27 and TRBJ2-5; D gene unclear. Germline V gene data show CDR1 as MNHEY and CDR2 as SMNVEV (reference sequence). V was cut by 6 bases and J by 5 bases, with 16 bases left in between. This CDR3 contains 14 residues. The CDR3 bases are TGTGCCAGCAGCCCAGACTTGTTTGGGGAGACCCAGTACTTC. Translating gives CASSPDLFGETQYF.

This clone has more than one count but fewer than ten. This rearrangement joins TRBV9 to TRBJ2-7, with 8 bases lining up with TRBD2. The CDR3 sequence is 14 residues long. Trimming took 4 bases from V and 2 from J; bases not matched to a gene: 5. Germline loops: CDR1 SGDLS, CDR2 YYNGEE. Here the CDR3 reads CASSSSGGAYEQYF. CDR3 DNA sequence: TGTGCCAGCAGCTCCAGCGGGGGCGCCTACGAGCAGTACTTC. Based on the CDR3 plus reference TRBV9 and TRBJ2-7, the full variable domain is DSGVTQTPKHLITATGQRVTLRCSPRSGDLSVYWYQQSLDQGLQFLIQYYNGEERAKGNILERFSAQQFPDLHSELNLSSLELGDSALYFCASSSSGGAYEQYFGPGTRLTVT.

The gene calls are TRBV7-3 and TRBJ2-7; 10 bases map to TRBD1. Germline CDR1 and CDR2: SGHTA and FQGTGA. V gave up 5 bases and J gave up 3 bases; unmatched junction bases: 7. The CDR3 is 15 residues long. DNA for the CDR3: TGTGCCAGCAGCCTGACAGGGGGCCATTACTACGAGCAGTACTTC. It translates to CASSLTGGHYYEQYF.

The V gene is TRBV10-3, the J gene TRBJ1-5, with 9 bases identical to TRBD1. Trimming removed 5 bases from V and 3 bases from J; junction bases left unmatched: 5. Germline values: CDR1 ENHRY, CDR2 SYGVKD. The CDR3 is 15 residues long. CDR3 coding DNA: TGTGCCATCAGTCGGACAGGGGCGGACAATCAGCCCCAGCATTTT. It encodes CAISRTGADNQPQHF.

This chain uses TRBV3-1 (or the pseudogene TRBV3-2) with TRBJ1-1; D perhaps matches TRBD1 (5 bases). Germline V CDR1 and CDR2: LGHDT, YNNKEL (reference sequence). Between the trimmed V and J ends, which lost 7 bases and 4 bases, there was a span of 19 bases. This CDR3 is built from 15 residues. CDR3 protein: CASTPGEGRVTEAFF. The DNA for the CDR3 is TGTGCCAGCACCCCGGGGGAGGGGAGAGTCACTGAAGCTTTCTTT.

The V and J genes are TRBV19 and TRBJ2-7; TRBD1 might be the D (6 bases). CDR1 and CDR2 from the germline V gene are LNHDA and SQIVND (reference sequence). Between the trimmed V and J ends, which lost 6 bases and 0 bases, there was a span of 12 bases. The CDR3 sequence is 14 residues long. This CDR3 reads CASRPGHPSYEQYF. The CDR3 DNA reads as TGTGCCAGTAGGCCGGGACATCCCTCCTACGAGCAGTACTTC.

The chain recombines TRBV7-3 with TRBJ2-3, with 11 bases matching TRBD2. CDR1 and CDR2 from the germline V gene are SGHTA and FQGTGA. The CDR3 is 14 amino acids. The V gene end was trimmed by 2 bases and the J gene end by 8 bases; junction bases not matched to a gene: 3. CDR3 sequence (DNA): TGTGCCAGCAGCTTATACGGGACTAGCGGTACGCAGTATTTT. Translating it yields CASSLYGTSGTQYF.

V and J are TRBV28 and TRBJ2-5; D not certain. Germline lookup yields CDR1 MDHEN and CDR2 SYDVKM. V was trimmed by 8 bases and J by 4 bases, leaving 11 bases between them. This CDR3 comprises 12 residues. CDR3 protein: CASPHYGETQYF. Written as DNA, the CDR3 is TGTGCCAGCCCGCACTATGGAGAGACCCAGTACTTC. Full variable domain (remainder filled in from reference TRBV28 and TRBJ2-5): DVKVTQSSRYLVKRTGEKVFLECVQDMDHENMFWYRQDPGLGLRLIYFSYDVKMKEKGDIPEGYSVSREKKERFSLILESASTNQTSMYLCASPHYGETQYFGPGTRLLVL.

This clone was seen a single time. V is TRBV5-4 and J is TRBJ2-2, with a possible D match to TRBD1 (5 bases). Deletions cut 0 bases from V and 5 bases from J, with 11 bases between. The CDR3 is made up of 15 amino acids. The germline gives CDR1 SGHNT, CDR2 YYREEE (reference sequence). The CDR3 DNA reads TGTGCCAGCAGCTTGGCCGGGCGGACAACCGGGGAGCTGTTTTTT. Its protein product is CASSLAGRTTGELFF.

This chain's CDR3 is CASSVAGESYEQYF. The CDR3, as DNA: TGTGCCAGCAGCGTAGCGGGGGAATCCTACGAGCAGTACTTC. The J gene is TRBJ2-7, the V gene TRBV9, with D possibly being TRBD2 (6 bases). CDR1 is SGDLS and CDR2 is YYNGEE in the germline V gene. This CDR3 has 14 amino acids. V was clipped by 0 bases and J by 1 base, with 8 bases between them. Using reference TRBV9 and TRBJ2-7 for the parts outside the CDR3, the full variable domain is DSGVTQTPKHLITATGQRVTLRCSPRSGDLSVYWYQQSLDQGLQFLIQYYNGEERAKGNILERFSAQQFPDLHSELNLSSLELGDSALYFCASSVAGESYEQYFGPGTRLTVT.

This clone was detected only once. This chain links TRBV7-2 with TRBJ2-3; a weak D match, TRBD2 (6 bases). The CDR3 extends over 15 amino acids. The ends were cut back, 5 bases at V and 2 bases at J, with 14 bases in the middle. In germline, CDR1 is SGHTA, CDR2 FQGNSA. In DNA form, the CDR3 reads TGTGCCAGCAGCCCATCCGGGACTCCCACAGATACGCAGTATTTT. It codes for CASSPSGTPTDTQYF.

The chain combines TRBV6-2 or TRBV6-3 with TRBJ1-5; D remains unclear. The CDR3 consists of 16 residues. The V gene lost 5 bases and the J gene lost 0 bases, with 14 bases spanning the gap. Germline V gene sequence: CDR1 MNHEY, CDR2 SVGEGT. The CDR3 reads CASSTPGSSSNQPQHF. As DNA, the CDR3 is TGTGCCAGCAGTACTCCCGGGTCATCTAGCAATCAGCCCCAGCATTTT.

The rearrangement links TRBV19 to TRBJ1-5; D not certain. The V end lost 2 bases, the J end lost 2 bases, and 10 bases lay between the germline ends. Germline V lookup: CDR1 LNHDA, CDR2 SQIVND (reference sequence). The CDR3 covers 15 residues. Here the CDR3 reads CASSITGSGNQPQHF. CDR3 DNA: TGTGCCAGTAGTATAACCGGGTCGGGCAATCAGCCCCAGCATTTT.

The chain employs TRBV29-1 and TRBJ2-1; 14 bases map to TRBD2. The CDR3 is 16 residues long. The V gene end was trimmed by 7 bases and the J gene end by 4 bases; junction bases not matched to a gene: 9. Germline lookup yields CDR1 SQVTM and CDR2 ANQGSEA. The CDR3 region has the DNA TGCAGCGCCGGAAGGACTAGCGGGGGGCCTTACAATGAGCAGTTCTTC. This encodes CSAGRTSGGPYNEQFF.

The chain is built from TRBV5-1 and TRBJ2-2; the match to TRBD1 covers 10 bases. This CDR3 has 15 amino acids. Germline V gene sequence: CDR1 SGHRS, CDR2 YFSETQ. J was trimmed by 4 bases and V by 4 bases; bases with no gene match: 4. The chain's CDR3 is CASSPTGGVTGELFF. CDR3 coding DNA: TGCGCCAGCAGCCCGACAGGGGGCGTCACCGGGGAGCTGTTTTTT.

CDR3 loop: CASSLRVVVVWAGSV. The CDR3 DNA reads TGTGCCAGCAGCCTCAGGGTAGTGGTCGTGTGGGCCGGTTCAGTC. V usage is TRBV6-4 and J usage is TRBJ2-7; possible D gene TRBD1, 5 bases. The CDR3 length is 15 residues. The germline V gene encodes CDR1 MRHNA and CDR2 SNTAGT.

The gene calls are TRBV19 and TRBJ2-7; 11 bases agree with TRBD1. The V segment lost 5 bases and the J segment 5 bases; nucleotides outside the gene matches: 5. Looked up from germline, CDR1 is LNHDA and CDR2 is SQIVND (reference sequence). This CDR3 region has 14 residues. CDR3 coding DNA: TGTGCCAGTAGTCCGGACAGGGGGCACGACGAGCAGTACTTC. Translating gives CASSPDRGHDEQYF.

This chain joins TRBV11-2 and TRBJ2-2; 9 positions agree with TRBD1. The length of the CDR3 is 15 residues. Germline CDR1 reads SGHAT; CDR2 reads FQNNGV. V was clipped by 5 bases and J by 6 bases; unmatched bases: 7. The CDR3 DNA reads as TGTGCCAGCAGCCAAGGGACAGGGCGGTCCGGGGAGCTGTTTTTT. Its translation: CASSQGTGRSGELFF.

The genes are TRBV28 and TRBJ2-3; tentatively, D is TRBD2 (5 bases). The V and J ends lost 5 bases and 5 bases respectively, with 17 bases between them. Germline assignment: CDR1 MDHEN and CDR2 SYDVKM. CDR3 length: 15 amino acids. The CDR3 sequence is CASSPPVPGGDTQYF. CDR3 sequence (DNA): TGTGCCAGCAGTCCACCGGTCCCTGGAGGAGATACGCAGTATTTT.